This entry is about one TCR beta chain. The antigen remains unidentified. The study sampled nominally healthy donors, though unrecorded immune exposures were likely. The data derive from a study of cytomegalovirus exposure and HLA in healthy donors. Study-wide findings and caveats: An analysis was carried out later, and it reportedly showed fewer N-insertions in an Asian-associated ancestry cluster than the roughly 670-donor mean. Most TCR sequences proved rare, with some public TCRs found in many donors. Analysis performed later showed TCR beta chains linked to HLA being more clonally expanded than equally common others.

Researchers ran the PCR with 60 Vbeta and 13 Jbeta primers. Generated by immunoSEQ multiplex PCR, the TCRdb table keeps only in-frame clones and is missing some. This table holds 60,000 to 100,000 clones. Germline CDR1 reads SGHTA; CDR2 reads FQGTGA. This CDR3 has 14 amino acids. V was trimmed by 2 bases and J by 2 bases, leaving 8 bases between them. This sequence originates from a man between 25 and 39 years old in good health and CMV-seronegative. Sequencing was done on a sample of PBMCs. V is TRBV7-3 and J is TRBJ2-3; D is undetermined. Here the CDR3 DNA reads TGTGCCAGCAGCTTAGAACTACTCACAGATACGCAGTATTTT. Its translation: CASSLELLTDTQYF.